Shown below are 18 T cell receptor beta chains from a single sample sequenced in a study of T cells in localized non-small cell lung cancer (dated by TCRdb to 2020 to 2021). Libraries were constructed by the immunoSEQ multiplex PCR assay. TCRdb obtained this table from immuneACCESS and retained in-frame rearrangements with V and J assigned. These tables miss some clones; where compared with another copy, unresolved V genes account for less than half of the shortfall, and the remainder is unexplained. This sample comprises around 55,000 clones, more than 85% of them detected only once. Jointly, the top ten make up roughly 16% of the sample. Material: PBMCs, obtained before any cancer treatment. The receptors stem from a female donor with stage II lung adenocarcinoma.

The table lists this clone with a count of one. The chain joins TRBV6-1 to TRBJ1-5, with D maybe TRBD1 (5 bases). Germline V gene data show CDR1 as MNHNS and CDR2 as SASEGT. The V end was cut by 10 bases, the J end by 4 bases, with 11 bases between. This CDR3 region has 12 residues. CDR3 in amino acids: CANGDRNQPQHF. In DNA, the CDR3 is TGTGCCAACGGGGACCGAAATCAGCCCCAGCATTTT.

The genes are TRBV19 and TRBJ1-4; no clear D. The length of the CDR3 is 14 residues. V dropped 5 bases and J dropped 0 bases, with 7 bases sitting between them. From germline, CDR1 is LNHDA and CDR2 SQIVND (reference sequence). The CDR3 region is CASSPVATNEKLFF. The CDR3 DNA reads as TGTGCCAGTAGTCCGGTTGCAACTAATGAAAAACTGTTTTTT. Complete variable domain (other parts from reference TRBV19 and TRBJ1-4): DGGITQSPKYLFRKEGQNVTLSCEQNLNHDAMYWYRQDPGQGLRLIYYSQIVNDFQKGDIAEGYSVSREKKESFPLTVTSAQKNPTAFYLCASSPVATNEKLFFGSGTQLSVL.

This chain uses TRBV7-2 with TRBJ2-3, with 12 bases lining up with TRBD2. J lost 5 bases, V lost 3 bases, and 3 bases had no gene match. In germline, CDR1 is SGHTA, CDR2 FQGNSA. The CDR3 length is 15 residues. This chain's CDR3 is CASSLGLAGVDTQYF. The CDR3 bases are TGTGCCAGCAGCTTGGGACTAGCGGGCGTAGATACGCAGTATTTT.

The chain carries TRBV5-4 and TRBJ2-1; the D gene is possibly TRBD2 (5 bases). The germline V and J ends were trimmed by 2 bases and 3 bases, with 12 bases remaining between them. Germline CDR1 SGHNT, CDR2 YYREEE (reference sequence). This CDR3 is built from 15 residues. The CDR3 region has the DNA TGTGCCAGCAGCTTTCGGGGTGGTGACTACAATGAGCAGTTCTTC. Its protein is CASSFRGGDYNEQFF.

The chain carries TRBV18 and TRBJ1-1, with D perhaps TRBD1 (5 bases). The CDR3 is 15 amino acids. Trimming left V 6 bases short and J 6 bases short, with 20 bases between. From germline, CDR1 is KGHSH and CDR2 LQKENI. The chain's CDR3 is CASSVREGLGAEAFF. CDR3 coding DNA: TGTGCCAGCTCCGTACGAGAGGGGCTGGGGGCTGAAGCTTTCTTT. The whole variable domain, filled in from reference TRBV18 and TRBJ1-1, reads NAGVMQNPRHLVRRRGQEARLRCSPMKGHSHVYWYRQLPEEGLKFMVYLQKENIIDESGMPKERFSAEFPKEGPSILRIQQVVRGDSAAYFCASSVREGLGAEAFFGQGTRLTVV.

The chain couples TRBV30 to TRBJ1-5; 10 bases line up with TRBD1. The V gene's germline CDR1 is GTSNPN and CDR2 SVGIG (reference sequence). The ends lost 5 bases at V and 1 base at J; junction bases unmatched: 5. This CDR3 comprises 15 residues. The CDR3 loop is CAWGQGEGSNQPQHF. The CDR3 nucleotides read TGTGCCTGGGGACAGGGGGAGGGGAGCAATCAGCCCCAGCATTTT.

The chain links TRBV2 to TRBJ2-2; the D is unclear. This CDR3 is built from 12 residues. In germline, CDR1 is SNHLY, CDR2 FYNNEI. V was shortened by 5 bases and J by 2 bases, with 3 bases between the two germline ends. This CDR3 reads CASSLNTGELFF. CDR3 bases: TGTGCCAGCAGTCTCAACACCGGGGAGCTGTTTTTT.

The count of this clone is one. This sequence joins TRBV7-2 and TRBJ2-7; 11 bases fit TRBD2. Trimming cost V 5 bases and J 4 bases; bases outside gene matches: 10. Germline V gives CDR1 SGHTA, CDR2 FQGNSA. The CDR3 contains 16 residues. The CDR3 sequence: CASSTLGTSGAYEQYF. As DNA, the CDR3 is TGTGCCAGCAGCACATTAGGGACTAGCGGCGCATACGAGCAGTACTTC.

The chain recombines TRBV1 with TRBJ2-5; TRBD1 is the table's D call, not checked against the DNA. TRBV1 is designated a pseudogene. The CDR3 length is 16 residues. The CDR3 sequence is CTSSQVQGSYQETQYF. In nucleotides, the CDR3 is TGCACCAGCAGCCAAGTCCAGGGGTCCTACCAAGAGACCCAGTACTTC.

The V and J genes are TRBV11-3 and TRBJ2-7; possibly TRBD2 for D (5 bases). The CDR3 sequence is 15 residues long. CDR1 SGHNT and CDR2 YENEEA come from the germline V gene. The V gene lost 1 base and the J gene lost 7 bases, with 17 bases spanning the gap. CDR3 region: CASSLGGSAFREQYF. Here the CDR3 DNA reads TGTGCCAGCAGCTTAGGCGGGTCCGCTTTTCGGGAGCAGTACTTC. Drawing the rest from reference TRBV11-3 and TRBJ2-7, the complete variable domain is EAGVVQSPRYKIIEKKQPVAFWCNPISGHNTLYWYLQNLGQGPELLIRYENEEAVDDSQLPKDRFSAERLKGVDSTLKIQPAELGDSAVYLCASSLGGSAFREQYFGPGTRLTVT.

Concerning this clone itself: Other DNA sequences of this sample code for an identical CDR3. The chain links TRBV2 to TRBJ1-5; tentative D call: TRBD1 (6 bases). With 7 bases removed from V and 6 bases from J, the gap between germline ends came to 19 bases. CDR3 size: 15 residues. The germline V gene encodes CDR1 SNHLY and CDR2 FYNNEI. CDR3: CASKVQDRGSQPQHF. The CDR3 DNA reads TGTGCCAGCAAGGTCCAGGACAGAGGGTCTCAGCCCCAGCATTTT.

This rearrangement joins TRBV11-1 to TRBJ2-7, with D hard to call. CDR1 is SGHAT, CDR2 FQDESV, per germline (reference sequence). Trimming pared 3 bases from V and 0 bases from J, leaving 12 bases between. The CDR3 totals 15 residues. Written as DNA, the CDR3 is TGTGCCAGCAGCTTGTATGGAGAGAACTCCTACGAGCAGTACTTC. It encodes CASSLYGENSYEQYF. Complete variable domain (other parts from reference TRBV11-1 and TRBJ2-7): EAEVAQSPRYKITEKSQAVAFWCDPISGHATLYWYRQILGQGPELLVQFQDESVVDDSQLPKDRFSAERLKGVDSTLKIQPAELGDSAMYLCASSLYGENSYEQYFGPGTRLTVT.

The chain couples TRBV5-4 to TRBJ1-2; TRBD1 matches at 9 bases. Germline lookup yields CDR1 SGHNT and CDR2 YYREEE (reference sequence). There are 14 residues in the CDR3. With 2 bases clipped from V and 4 bases from J, the junction kept 3 bases outside the gene matches. The CDR3 loop is CASSLTGGVYGYTF. In DNA, the CDR3 is TGTGCCAGCAGCTTAACAGGGGGCGTCTATGGCTACACCTTC.

The J gene is TRBJ2-5, the V gene TRBV7-9; TRBD1 matches at 9 bases. The J call may be mistaken, given a closer DNA end match to TRBJ2-7. Germline V CDR1 and CDR2: SEHNR, FQNEAQ (reference sequence). This CDR3 is built from 15 residues. CDR3 region: CASSLKGQGPYEQYF. As DNA, the CDR3 is TGTGCCAGCAGCTTAAAGGGACAGGGACCCTACGAGCAGTACTTC.

This chain uses TRBV30 with TRBJ1-2, with D perhaps TRBD1 (5 bases). V was shortened by 2 bases and J by 6 bases, with 10 bases between the two germline ends. In germline, CDR1 is GTSNPN, CDR2 SVGIG (reference sequence). The CDR3 extends over 12 amino acids. CDR3 sequence: CAWSPRGDGYTF. CDR3 sequence (DNA): TGTGCCTGGAGTCCCAGAGGGGATGGCTACACCTTC.

V and J are TRBV5-4 and TRBJ2-7; no clear D gene. The germline V and J ends were trimmed by 5 bases and 2 bases, with 11 bases remaining between them. CDR3 length: 13 amino acids. Germline CDR1 reads SGHNT; CDR2 reads YYREEE (reference sequence). The CDR3 region has the DNA TGTGCCAGCAGAAATGACCGCGCCTACGAGCAGTACTTC. Protein product: CASRNDRAYEQYF.

V gene TRBV6-5 combines with J gene TRBJ1-1; no reliable D call. V was pared by 0 bases and J by 2 bases, with 7 bases between. Looked up from germline, CDR1 is MNHEY and CDR2 is SVGAGI. The CDR3 length is 14 residues. CDR3 in DNA: TGTGCCAGCAGTTACTCGCCAGGAAACACTGAAGCTTTCTTT. It translates to CASSYSPGNTEAFF.

The V call is TRBV2, the J call TRBJ2-3; a weak D match, TRBD2 (6 bases). The germline V gene has CDR1 SNHLY and CDR2 FYNNEI. The V end lost 10 bases, the J end lost 5 bases, and 22 bases lay between the germline ends. The CDR3 has 15 amino acids. The CDR3 loop reads CATPPPSDPKDTQYF. CDR3 bases: TGTGCCACTCCACCCCCTAGCGACCCTAAAGATACGCAGTATTTT.